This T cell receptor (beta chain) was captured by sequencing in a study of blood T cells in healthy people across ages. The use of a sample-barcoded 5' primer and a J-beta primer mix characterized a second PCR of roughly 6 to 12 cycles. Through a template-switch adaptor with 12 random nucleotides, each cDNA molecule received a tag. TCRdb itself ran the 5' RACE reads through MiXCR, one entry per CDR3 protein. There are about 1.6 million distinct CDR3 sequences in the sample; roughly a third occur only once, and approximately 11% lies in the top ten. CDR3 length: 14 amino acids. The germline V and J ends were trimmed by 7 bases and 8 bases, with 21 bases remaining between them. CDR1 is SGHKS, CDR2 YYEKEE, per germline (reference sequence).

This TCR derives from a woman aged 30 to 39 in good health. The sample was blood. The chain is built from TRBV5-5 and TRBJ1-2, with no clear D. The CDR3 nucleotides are TGTGCCAGCGTTTGGCCAGGTCGAGGTGACGGCTACACCTTC. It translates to CASVWPGRGDGYTF.